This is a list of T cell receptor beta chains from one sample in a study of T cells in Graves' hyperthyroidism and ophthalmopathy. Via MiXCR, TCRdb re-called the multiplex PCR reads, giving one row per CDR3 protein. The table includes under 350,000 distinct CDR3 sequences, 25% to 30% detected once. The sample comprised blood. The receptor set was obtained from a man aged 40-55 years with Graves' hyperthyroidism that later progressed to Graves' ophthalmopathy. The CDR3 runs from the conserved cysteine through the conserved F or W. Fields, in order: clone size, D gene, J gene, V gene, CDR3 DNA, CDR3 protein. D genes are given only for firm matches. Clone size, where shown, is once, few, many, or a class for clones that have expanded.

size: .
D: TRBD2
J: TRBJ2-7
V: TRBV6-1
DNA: TGTGCCAGCACCGCTAGGACTAGCGGGAGCCCCGAGCAGTACTTC
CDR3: CASTARTSGSPEQYF

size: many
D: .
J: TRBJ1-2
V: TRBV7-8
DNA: TGTGCCAGCAGCTTAGTCGGGAGAAACTATGGCTACACCTTC
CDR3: CASSLVGRNYGYTF

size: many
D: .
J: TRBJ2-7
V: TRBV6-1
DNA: TGTGCCAGCAGGCCAGGGGGGTCCTACGAGCAGTACTTC
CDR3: CASRPGGSYEQYF

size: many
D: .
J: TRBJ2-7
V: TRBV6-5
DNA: TGTGCCAGCAGTTACTCGAAACAGCTTCAATACGAGCAGTACTTC
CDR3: CASSYSKQLQYEQYF

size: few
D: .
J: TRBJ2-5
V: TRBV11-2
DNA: TGTGCCAGCAGCTTTTGGGGTGGCGGTCGAGAGACCCAGTACTTC
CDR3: CASSFWGGGRETQYF

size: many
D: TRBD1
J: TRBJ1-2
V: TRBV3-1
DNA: TGTGCCAGCAGCGCTACTTCCGGGACAGTAAGACTCTATGGCTACACCTTC
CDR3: CASSATSGTVRLYGYTF

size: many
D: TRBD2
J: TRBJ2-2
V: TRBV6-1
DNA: TGTGCCAGCAGCCAGACAGGGACTAGCGGGAGGCTGTTTTTT
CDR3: CASSQTGTSGRLFF

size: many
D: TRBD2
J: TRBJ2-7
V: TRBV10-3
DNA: TGTGCCATCAGTGAGTCCTGGCGGGAGCACGAGCAGTATTTC
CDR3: CAISESWREHEQYF

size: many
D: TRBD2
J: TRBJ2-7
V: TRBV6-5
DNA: TGTGCCAGCAGCGCAGGACTAGCTCCCTACGAGCAGTACTTC
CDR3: CASSAGLAPYEQYF

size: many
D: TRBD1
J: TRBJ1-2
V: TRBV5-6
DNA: TGTGCCAGCAGCTCAGCACAGGGGACGCGAGGCTACACCTTC
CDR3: CASSSAQGTRGYTF

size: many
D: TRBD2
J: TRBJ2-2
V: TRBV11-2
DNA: TGTGCCAGCAGGCGAATGGGGGGGATTATGGCCGGGGAGCTGTTTTTT
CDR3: CASRRMGGIMAGELFF

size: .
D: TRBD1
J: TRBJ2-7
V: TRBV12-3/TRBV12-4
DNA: TGTGCCAGCAGCCGGATGGACAGGGCCCACGAGCAGTACTTC
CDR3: CASSRMDRAHEQYF

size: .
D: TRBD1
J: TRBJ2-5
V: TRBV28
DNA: TGTGCCAGCAGTTTCTCAGGGGGCGTGAAGACCCAGTACTTC
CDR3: CASSFSGGVKTQYF

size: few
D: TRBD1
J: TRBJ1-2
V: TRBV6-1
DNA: TGTGCCAGCAGTAAGAGACAGGGTGGCTACACCTTC
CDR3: CASSKRQGGYTF

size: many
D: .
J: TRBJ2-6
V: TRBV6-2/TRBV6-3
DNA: TGTGCCAGCAGTTTGGGACATTCGTTTCTGACTGGGGCCAACGTCCTGACTTTC
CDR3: CASSLGHSFLTGANVLTF

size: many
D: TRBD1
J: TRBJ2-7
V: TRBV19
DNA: TGTGCCAGTAAAGGGACAGGGGCCTACGAGCAGTACTTC
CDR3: CASKGTGAYEQYF

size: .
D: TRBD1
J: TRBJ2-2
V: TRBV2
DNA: TGTGCCAGCAGGAAACAGGGGTTTGACGGGGAGCTGTTTTTT
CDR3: CASRKQGFDGELFF

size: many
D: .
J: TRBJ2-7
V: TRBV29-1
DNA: TGCAGCGTCTCTGACAACGGACAGACCTACGAGCAGTACTTC
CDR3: CSVSDNGQTYEQYF

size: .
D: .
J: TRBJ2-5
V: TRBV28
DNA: TGTGCCAGCAGTCCACGACAAATTATGACCCCCGAGACCCAGTACTTC
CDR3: CASSPRQIMTPETQYF

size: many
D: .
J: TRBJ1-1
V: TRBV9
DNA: TGTGCCAGCAGCGATGCCGGGACACCCTACGCCGAAGCTTTCTTT
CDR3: CASSDAGTPYAEAFF

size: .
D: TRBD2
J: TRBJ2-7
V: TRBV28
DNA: TGTGCCAGCATCCCTCTGGGACTAGCGGGAAGCGAGCAGTACTTC
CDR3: CASIPLGLAGSEQYF

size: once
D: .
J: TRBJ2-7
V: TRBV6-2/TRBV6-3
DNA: TGTGCCAGCAGTTACACTGTAGGAGACTTCTCCTACGAGCAGTACTTC
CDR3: CASSYTVGDFSYEQYF

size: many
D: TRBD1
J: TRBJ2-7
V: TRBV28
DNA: TGTGCCAGCAGTTTTTCGGACAGGGGTTACGAGCAGTACTTC
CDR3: CASSFSDRGYEQYF

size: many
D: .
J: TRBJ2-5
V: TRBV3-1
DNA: TGTGCCAGCAGCCAGGGACCCACCCAGTACTTC
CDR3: CASSQGPTQYF

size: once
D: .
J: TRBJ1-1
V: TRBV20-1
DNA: TGCAGTGCTAGTTATTGGGACGCCTTGAACACTGAAGCTTTCTTT
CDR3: CSASYWDALNTEAFF